This is a list of T cell receptor beta chains from one sample in a study of response to subunit inactivated influenza vaccine. TCRdb analysed the RT-PCR reads with MiXCR anew, one entry per CDR3 protein. This sample has around 790,000 distinct CDR3 sequences, with 21% found just once. The source was PBMCs from blood, collected 5 days after vaccination. The receptors were gathered from a man aged 45-65 years who received an inactivated influenza vaccine. Each CDR3 is given with its conserved first and last residue. The order of the fields is CDR3 length, V gene, J gene, D gene, clone size, CDR3 protein, CDR3 DNA. D genes are given only for firm matches. Not all rows give a size; the values are once, few, many and, for expanded clones, a class.

CDR3 length: 14; V gene: TRBV20-1; J gene: TRBJ2-2; D gene: TRBD1; clone size: -; CDR3 protein: CSARDDRGTGELFF; CDR3 DNA: TGCAGTGCTAGAGACGACAGGGGCACCGGGGAGCTGTTTTTT
CDR3 length: 14; V gene: TRBV20-1; J gene: TRBJ2-1; D gene: TRBD2; clone size: few; CDR3 protein: CSAALSGGAQEQFF; CDR3 DNA: TGCAGTGCTGCCCTTAGCGGGGGGGCACAGGAGCAGTTCTTC
CDR3 length: 13; V gene: TRBV28; J gene: TRBJ2-7; D gene: -; clone size: -; CDR3 protein: CASKSGLAWEQYF; CDR3 DNA: TGTGCCAGCAAGTCCGGACTGGCTTGGGAGCAGTACTTC
CDR3 length: 12; V gene: TRBV10-3; J gene: TRBJ2-7; D gene: -; clone size: -; CDR3 protein: CAISVNRAEQYF; CDR3 DNA: TGTGCCATCAGTGTGAACAGGGCCGAGCAGTACTTC
CDR3 length: 15; V gene: TRBV4-3; J gene: TRBJ2-7; D gene: -; clone size: -; CDR3 protein: CASSQDLLGGYEQYF; CDR3 DNA: TGCGCCAGCAGCCAAGACTTACTTGGGGGCTACGAGCAGTACTTC
CDR3 length: 16; V gene: TRBV3-1; J gene: TRBJ1-1; D gene: -; clone size: -; CDR3 protein: CASSQEGRILNTEAFF; CDR3 DNA: TGTGCCAGCAGCCAAGAAGGCCGAATTTTGAACACTGAAGCTTTCTTT
CDR3 length: 16; V gene: TRBV9; J gene: TRBJ1-1; D gene: -; clone size: -; CDR3 protein: CASSVGWGRMNTEAFF; CDR3 DNA: TGTGCCAGCAGCGTAGGGTGGGGACGGATGAACACTGAAGCTTTCTTT
CDR3 length: 14; V gene: TRBV29-1; J gene: TRBJ2-1; D gene: TRBD1; clone size: -; CDR3 protein: CSVDTGEGYNEQFF; CDR3 DNA: TGCAGCGTAGATACAGGGGAAGGTTACAATGAGCAGTTCTTC
CDR3 length: 15; V gene: TRBV6-5; J gene: TRBJ2-7; D gene: -; clone size: few; CDR3 protein: CASSYSSQGTNQQYF; CDR3 DNA: TGTGCCAGCAGTTACTCGAGCCAGGGAACTAACCAGCAGTACTTC
CDR3 length: 12; V gene: TRBV3-1; J gene: TRBJ2-7; D gene: -; clone size: -; CDR3 protein: CASSPAGAEQYF; CDR3 DNA: TGTGCCAGCAGCCCGGCTGGGGCCGAGCAGTACTTC
CDR3 length: 14; V gene: TRBV20-1; J gene: TRBJ2-3; D gene: TRBD2; clone size: -; CDR3 protein: CSAILAGGTDTQYF; CDR3 DNA: TGCAGTGCCATACTAGCGGGCGGCACAGATACGCAGTATTTT
CDR3 length: 15; V gene: TRBV2; J gene: TRBJ2-7; D gene: -; clone size: few; CDR3 protein: CASTAGLGLSYEQYF; CDR3 DNA: TGTGCCAGCACCGCGGGATTAGGCCTCTCCTACGAGCAGTACTTC
CDR3 length: 12; V gene: TRBV30; J gene: TRBJ2-7; D gene: TRBD2; clone size: -; CDR3 protein: CAWSGPGGEQYF; CDR3 DNA: TGTGCCTGGAGTGGACCGGGGGGCGAGCAGTACTTC
CDR3 length: 16; V gene: TRBV12-3/TRBV12-4; J gene: TRBJ1-2; D gene: TRBD1; clone size: few; CDR3 protein: CASSEPGTGSNYGYTF; CDR3 DNA: TGTGCCAGCAGTGAACCAGGGACAGGGTCTAACTATGGCTACACCTTC
CDR3 length: 15; V gene: TRBV25-1; J gene: TRBJ2-1; D gene: TRBD2; clone size: few; CDR3 protein: CASSPPGLVDNEQFF; CDR3 DNA: TGTGCCAGCAGTCCCCCGGGACTAGTAGACAATGAGCAGTTCTTC
CDR3 length: 16; V gene: TRBV6-5; J gene: TRBJ2-7; D gene: -; clone size: few; CDR3 protein: CASSYFQGPSSYEQYF; CDR3 DNA: TGTGCCAGCAGTTACTTCCAAGGGCCTAGCTCCTACGAGCAGTACTTC
CDR3 length: 13; V gene: TRBV20-1; J gene: TRBJ1-3; D gene: -; clone size: few; CDR3 protein: CSARGTSGNTIYF; CDR3 DNA: TGCAGTGCTAGAGGGACATCCGGAAACACCATATATTTT
CDR3 length: 15; V gene: TRBV7-9; J gene: TRBJ2-3; D gene: TRBD1; clone size: -; CDR3 protein: CASSTTGGHTDTQYF; CDR3 DNA: TGTGCCAGCAGCACGACAGGGGGCCACACAGATACGCAGTATTTT
CDR3 length: 15; V gene: TRBV5-6; J gene: TRBJ2-7; D gene: -; clone size: -; CDR3 protein: CASSLDPGAVYEQYF; CDR3 DNA: TGTGCCAGCAGCTTGGACCCAGGGGCCGTCTACGAGCAGTACTTC
CDR3 length: 16; V gene: TRBV5-4; J gene: TRBJ2-3; D gene: TRBD2; clone size: -; CDR3 protein: CASWGASGGDTDTQYF; CDR3 DNA: TGTGCCAGCTGGGGCGCTAGCGGGGGCGACACAGATACGCAGTATTTT
CDR3 length: 14; V gene: TRBV27; J gene: TRBJ2-2; D gene: -; clone size: -; CDR3 protein: CASSLWANTGELFF; CDR3 DNA: TGTGCCAGCAGTTTGTGGGCAAACACCGGGGAGCTGTTTTTT
CDR3 length: 16; V gene: TRBV15; J gene: TRBJ2-7; D gene: -; clone size: few; CDR3 protein: CATSNPRQKYSYEQYF; CDR3 DNA: TGTGCCACCAGCAACCCCAGACAAAAATACTCCTACGAGCAGTACTTC
CDR3 length: 18; V gene: TRBV5-1; J gene: TRBJ1-6; D gene: -; clone size: -; CDR3 protein: CASSRRALRGDYNSPLHF; CDR3 DNA: TGCGCCAGCAGCCGCAGGGCCCTGCGGGGAGATTATAATTCACCCCTCCACTTT